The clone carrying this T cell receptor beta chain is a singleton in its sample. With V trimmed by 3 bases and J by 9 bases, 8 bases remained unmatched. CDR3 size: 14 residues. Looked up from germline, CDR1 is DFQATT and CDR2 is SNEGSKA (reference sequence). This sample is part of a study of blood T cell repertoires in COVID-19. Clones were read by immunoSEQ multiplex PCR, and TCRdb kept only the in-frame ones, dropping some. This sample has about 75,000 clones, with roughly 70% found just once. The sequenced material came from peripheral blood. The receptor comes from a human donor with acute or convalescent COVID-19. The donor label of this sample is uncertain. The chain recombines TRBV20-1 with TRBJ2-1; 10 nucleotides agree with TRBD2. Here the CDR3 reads CSASLASGSGEQFF. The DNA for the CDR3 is TGCAGTGCTAGTCTCGCTAGCGGGAGCGGTGAGCAGTTCTTC.